This T cell receptor beta chain was recovered during a study of shared clonotypes between healthy human individuals. The study, taken as a whole, reports: Measured sharing among donors was expected to vary with sequencing depth. In the sorted subsets, rarefaction showed sequencing was incomplete despite large depth. It was the non-shared clonotypes that had lower generation probabilities than clonotypes shared by all four donors.

Clones were sequenced by immunoSEQ multiplex PCR, and TCRdb holds only the in-frame ones, with some missing. Altogether about 2,500,000 clones are present, approximately 94% being singletons, with the ten largest covering about 0.13%. The V gene's germline CDR1 is SQVTM and CDR2 ANQGSEA. The length of the CDR3 is 13 residues. V was pared by 8 bases and J by 4 bases, with 4 bases of the junction left unmatched. This clone was seen just once. What it binds is not known. The TCR originated in a man aged 18-30 years in good health. Sequencing was done on a sample of naive CD4+ T cells sorted from blood. Documented subset: CD45RA+ positively selected. This chain links TRBV29-1 with TRBJ2-1; TRBD2 agrees at 11 bases. The CDR3 loop is CSIRTSGYNEQFF. The CDR3 bases are TGCAGCATCAGGACTAGCGGGTACAATGAGCAGTTCTTC.